These 21 T cell receptor beta chains originate from one sample sequenced in a study of Graves' ophthalmopathy and Graves' hyperthyroidism listed by TCRdb under 2018. The sequencing machine was an Illumina HiSeq 2000. For repertoire sequencing, the TCR beta CDR3 regions were amplified from RNA transcripts. A first-round RT-PCR used HTBI primers with the Qiagen OneStep RT-PCR kit, followed by a second-round multiplex PCR, size selection and purification. TCRdb reprocessed the public reads (quality trimming at Q25 with fastp, clone calling with MiXCR) and kept in-frame beta chains. Merged by CDR3 protein, the rows form single entries marked with the most common genes and DNA. The sample records approximately 45,000 distinct CDR3 sequences, around 50% of which are singletons. The top ten constitute roughly a quarter of the sample. Sequenced input: peripheral blood. The source of these receptors is an adult man with Graves' ophthalmopathy.

In its sample, this clonotype was seen many times. The chain is built from TRBV5-1 and TRBJ1-5, with unresolved D. V lost 0 bases, J lost 4 bases, and 5 bases lay in between. CDR1 and CDR2 (germline): SGHRS, YFSETQ. CDR3 length: 13 residues. CDR3 amino acids: CASSLDMNQPQHF. DNA of the CDR3: TGCGCCAGCAGCTTGGATATGAATCAGCCCCAGCATTTT. Looking up the rest from reference TRBV5-1 and TRBJ1-5 gives the full variable domain: KAGVTQTPRYLIKTRGQQVTLSCSPISGHRSVSWYQQTPGQGLQFLFEYFSETQRNKGNFPGRFSGRQFSNSRSEMNVSTLELGDSALYLCASSLDMNQPQHFGDGTRLSIL.

With respect to this clonotype: The conserved final phenylalanine or tryptophan is absent from the CDR3, which likely points to a read error. J is TRBJ1-1 and V is TRBV5-1; D not certain. The CDR3 loop spans 13 amino acids. Germline-derived CDR1 and CDR2 are SGHRS and YFSETQ. With 5 bases removed from V and 0 bases from J, the gap between germline ends came to 8 bases. CDR3 loop: CASRLGLNTEAFY. The CDR3 DNA reads TGCGCCAGCAGACTAGGATTGAACACTGAAGCTTTCTAT.

As concerns this clonotype: The DNA is left out, because the CDR3 cannot be placed on it with certainty; the CDR3 is given as TCRdb lists it. CDR3 protein: CASSFYICSARPRDQETQYF. V usage is TRBV25-1 and J usage is TRBJ2-5; the D call TRBD2 from the table was never checked on the DNA. The length of the CDR3 is 20 amino acids, counting both ends. CDR1 and CDR2 from the germline V gene are MGHDK and SYGVNS.

In its sample, this clonotype ranks as medium-sized. The rearrangement joins TRBV7-8 to TRBJ1-3; 8 nucleotides agree with TRBD1. The CDR3 runs to 13 residues. J gave up 6 bases and V 3 bases, and 1 base lay outside the gene matches. Looked up from germline, CDR1 is SGHVS and CDR2 is FQNEAQ. The CDR3 sequence is CASSLDRVNTIYF. As DNA, the CDR3 is TGTGCCAGCAGCTTGGACAGGGTAAACACCATATATTTT. The variable domain in full, with the rest retrieved from reference TRBV7-8 and TRBJ1-3, is GAGVSQSPRYKVAKRGQDVALRCDPISGHVSLFWYQQALGQGPEFLTYFQNEAQLDKSGLPSDRFFAERPEGSVSTLKIQRTQQEDSAVYLCASSLDRVNTIYFGEGSWLTVV.

In its sample, this clonotype was seen many times. This chain uses TRBV6-6 with TRBJ2-3; D is uncertain. Trimming shortened V by 5 bases and J by 2 bases, and 14 bases separated the two germline ends. Germline V gene data show CDR1 as MNHNY and CDR2 as SVGAGI (reference sequence). This CDR3 is built from 15 residues. The CDR3: CASSNLETPTDTQYF. In nucleotides, the CDR3 is TGTGCCAGCAGTAACCTTGAAACTCCCACAGATACGCAGTATTTT.

The rearrangement joins TRBV20-1 to TRBJ1-5; unclear D gene. The V gene lost 7 bases and the J gene lost 0 bases, with 10 bases spanning the gap. Per the germline V gene, CDR1 is DFQATT and CDR2 is SNEGSKA (reference sequence). The CDR3 contains 13 residues. CDR3 loop: CSVGQSSNQPQHF. The CDR3 region has the DNA TGCAGTGTAGGGCAGTCTAGCAATCAGCCCCAGCATTTT.

To note about this clonotype: The final CDR3 position lacks the conserved phenylalanine or tryptophan, pointing to a likely read error. The DNA is omitted, as the CDR3 cannot be located on it reliably, and the CDR3 follows TCRdb's listing. This chain uses TRBV7-2 with TRBJ1-2. The CDR3 has 8 amino acids, counting both end residues. The V gene's germline CDR1 is SGHTA and CDR2 FQGNSA. CDR3 amino acids: CASTIGTS.

V gene TRBV20-1 combines with J gene TRBJ1-1, with TRBD1 matching over 10 bases. The CDR3 has 14 amino acids. The germline CDR1 and CDR2 sequences are DFQATT and SNEGSKA (reference sequence). The V gene end was trimmed by 1 base and the J gene end by 3 bases; junction bases not matched to a gene: 2. For the CDR3, the DNA is TGCAGTGCTAGAGGACAGGGGGCACACACTGAAGCTTTCTTT. This codes for CSARGQGAHTEAFF.

In its sample, this clonotype was seen many times. The chain combines TRBV7-2 with TRBJ2-7; 7 bases align to TRBD2. Germline values: CDR1 SGHTA, CDR2 FQGNSA. The CDR3 spans 14 residues. V shed 5 bases, J shed 2 bases, and the junction held 6 bases outside the gene matches. In nucleotides, the CDR3 is TGTGCCAGCAGCGCGTTGACTAGCACCTACGAGCAGTACTTC. It yields the protein CASSALTSTYEQYF.

This clonotype is deemed medium-sized. This chain uses TRBV10-1 with TRBJ1-6, with a weak D call TRBD1 (6 bases). The CDR3 sequence is 14 residues long. Trimming shortened V by 4 bases and J by 7 bases, and 11 bases separated the two germline ends. CDR1 is WNHNN and CDR2 is SYGVQD in the germline V gene (reference sequence). The CDR3 protein is CASSATGLNSPLHF. The CDR3, as DNA: TGCGCCAGCAGTGCAACAGGGTTGAATTCACCCCTCCACTTT.

This sequence joins TRBV11-2 and TRBJ2-1; the D gene is possibly TRBD1 (6 bases). The CDR3 extends over 13 amino acids. Trimming took off 3 bases at V and 12 bases at J, with 15 bases between the two ends. The germline CDR1 and CDR2 sequences are SGHAT and FQNNGV. This CDR3 is CASSFHQGQWQFF. The CDR3 nucleotides read TGTGCCAGCAGCTTTCACCAAGGACAGTGGCAGTTCTTC.

The table lists this clonotype with a count of one. The chain employs TRBV11-3 and TRBJ1-4; TRBD1 agrees at 8 bases. This CDR3 region has 16 residues. The ends lost 1 base at V and 4 bases at J; junction bases unmatched: 5. CDR1 is SGHNT and CDR2 is YENEEA in the germline V gene. The CDR3 loop reads CASSLGPTGGNEKLFF. CDR3 DNA: TGTGCCAGCAGCTTAGGCCCAACAGGGGGTAATGAAAAACTGTTTTTT.

This clonotype showed up many times. This chain joins TRBV15 and TRBJ1-4; possible D gene TRBD1, 5 bases. With 9 bases removed from V and 3 bases from J, the gap between germline ends came to 20 bases. CDR1 and CDR2 from the germline V gene are LNHNV and YYDKDF (reference sequence). The CDR3 has 16 residues. The CDR3 region has the DNA TGTGCCACTAAAGCAGGATTGGGGGTGGCTAATGAAAAACTGTTTTTT. Protein sequence: CATKAGLGVANEKLFF.

The rearrangement uses TRBV2 and TRBJ2-1, with a weak D call TRBD2 (6 bases). Germline lookup yields CDR1 SNHLY and CDR2 FYNNEI. The CDR3 covers 14 residues. V lost 6 bases and J 6 bases, leaving 15 bases between the germline ends. CDR3 region: CASSVGTFLNEQFF. The CDR3 coding sequence is TGTGCCAGCAGCGTTGGGACTTTTCTCAATGAGCAGTTCTTC.

V is TRBV19 and J is TRBJ2-1, with TRBD2 matching over 7 bases. Germline-derived CDR1 and CDR2 are LNHDA and SQIVND (reference sequence). The CDR3 is 14 amino acids. This chain's CDR3 is CGTSVVLSYNEQFF. The CDR3 region has the DNA TGTGGCACTAGCGTCGTATTATCCTACAATGAGCAGTTCTTC.

The rearrangement uses TRBV7-3 and TRBJ2-2; maybe TRBD2 (6 bases). The V end was cut by 1 base, the J end by 4 bases, with 7 bases between. This CDR3 spans 14 amino acids. Per germline, CDR1 SGHTA and CDR2 FQGTGA. The DNA of the CDR3 is TGTGCCAGCAGCTTAATCGGGGGCACCGGGGAGCTGTTTTTT. This translates into CASSLIGGTGELFF. The full variable domain, in which reference TRBV7-3 and TRBJ2-2 provide the parts outside the CDR3, is GAGVSQTPSNKVTEKGKYVELRCDPISGHTALYWYRQSLGQGPEFLIYFQGTGAADDSGLPNDRFFAVRPEGSVSTLKIQRTERGDSAVYLCASSLIGGTGELFFGEGSRLTVL.

The chain recombines TRBV11-2 with TRBJ1-2, with D possibly being TRBD1 (5 bases). Trimming pared 0 bases from V and 12 bases from J, leaving 20 bases between. CDR1 and CDR2 (germline): SGHAT, FQNNGV. This CDR3 is built from 15 residues. The CDR3 loop is CASSLDISGASGNTF. CDR3 DNA sequence: TGTGCCAGCAGCTTAGATATCTCCGGGGCATCTGGAAACACCTTC.

At least ten counts were recorded for this clonotype. J is TRBJ2-7 and V is TRBV3-1; 9 bases match TRBD2. The CDR3 has 14 amino acids. CDR1 and CDR2 from the germline V gene are LGHDT and YNNKEL (reference sequence). The J segment lost 2 bases and the V segment lost 3 bases, leaving 2 bases of the junction unmatched. CDR3 coding DNA: TGTGCCAGCAGCCAGCGGGGGGGAACCTACGAGCAGTACTTC. Residues: CASSQRGGTYEQYF.

This clonotype has ten or more counts. The J gene is TRBJ2-3, the V gene TRBV3-1; D perhaps matches TRBD1 (6 bases). Germline V gene lookup returns CDR1 LGHDT and CDR2 YNNKEL (reference sequence). Trimming shortened V by 1 base and J by 1 base, and 12 bases separated the two germline ends. CDR3 length equals 16 residues. The CDR3 loop is CASSQGTAIRTDTQYF. CDR3 nucleotides: TGTGCCAGCAGCCAAGGGACAGCCATACGCACAGATACGCAGTATTTT.

The chain carries TRBV7-3 and TRBJ1-4; 7 bases match TRBD1. The ends lost 10 bases at V and 3 bases at J; junction bases unmatched: 14. There are 16 residues in the CDR3. The V gene's germline CDR1 is SGHTA and CDR2 FQGTGA. DNA for the CDR3: TGTGCCACCTCGGGCGGCAGGGGGGTTGCTAATGAAAAACTGTTTTTT. It codes for CATSGGRGVANEKLFF.

V is TRBV2 and J is TRBJ2-1; tentative D call: TRBD2 (5 bases). The V gene's germline CDR1 is SNHLY and CDR2 FYNNEI. CDR3 length: 14 amino acids. Trimming took 3 bases from V and 8 from J, leaving 14 bases between them. CDR3 loop: CASSEGLRAYEQFF. CDR3 DNA sequence: TGTGCCAGCAGTGAGGGTCTGAGGGCATATGAGCAGTTCTTC.